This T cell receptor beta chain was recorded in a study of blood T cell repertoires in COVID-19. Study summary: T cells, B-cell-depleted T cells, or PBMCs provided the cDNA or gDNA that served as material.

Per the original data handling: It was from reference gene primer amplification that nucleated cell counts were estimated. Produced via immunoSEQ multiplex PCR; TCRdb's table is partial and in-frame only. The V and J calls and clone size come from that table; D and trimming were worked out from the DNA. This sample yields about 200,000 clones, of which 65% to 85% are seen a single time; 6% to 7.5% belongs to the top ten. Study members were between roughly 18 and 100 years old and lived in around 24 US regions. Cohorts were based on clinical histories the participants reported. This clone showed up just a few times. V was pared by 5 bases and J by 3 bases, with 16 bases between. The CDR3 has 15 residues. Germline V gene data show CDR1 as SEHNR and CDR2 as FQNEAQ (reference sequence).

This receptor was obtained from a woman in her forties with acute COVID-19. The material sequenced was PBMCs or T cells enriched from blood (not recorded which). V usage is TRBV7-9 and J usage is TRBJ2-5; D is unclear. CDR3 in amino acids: CASSASLGLEETQYF. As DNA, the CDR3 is TGTGCCAGCAGCGCGTCCCTAGGCCTGGAAGAGACCCAGTACTTC.